The rows below give T cell receptor beta chains drawn from one sample of a study of blood T cell repertoires in COVID-19. Using immunoSEQ multiplex PCR, the repertoire was profiled, and TCRdb retains in-frame clones only, with some absent. Here the sample spans around 120,000 clones, over 80% being singletons. Sequencing used peripheral blood. All receptors come from a man in his forties or fifties with active or convalescent COVID-19. CDR3s include the opening cysteine and the closing phenylalanine or tryptophan. Each record gives: J gene, V gene, D gene, clone size, CDR3 DNA, CDR3 protein. The D gene is left open where the match is weak. Where a row states a size, it is once, few, many or the class of an expanded clone; other rows omit it.

J gene: TRBJ2-5; V gene: TRBV25-1; D gene: TRBD2; clone size: once; CDR3 DNA: TGTGCCAGCAGTGACCGCGGGGGGTGGGGAGAGACCCAGTACTTC; CDR3 protein: CASSDRGGWGETQYF
J gene: TRBJ1-2; V gene: TRBV4-1; D gene: .; clone size: .; CDR3 DNA: TGCGCCAGCAGCCAGGCTTCTCCGCAGGGGTATGGCTACACCTTC; CDR3 protein: CASSQASPQGYGYTF
J gene: TRBJ2-1; V gene: TRBV5-1; D gene: TRBD1; clone size: few; CDR3 DNA: TGCGCCAGCAGCTACGACGGGACAGGGGGCAATGAGCAGTTCTTC; CDR3 protein: CASSYDGTGGNEQFF
J gene: TRBJ2-1; V gene: TRBV9; D gene: .; clone size: .; CDR3 DNA: TGTGCCAGCAGCAAGGGGGATGAGCAGTTCTTC; CDR3 protein: CASSKGDEQFF
J gene: TRBJ2-7; V gene: TRBV6-1; D gene: TRBD2; clone size: .; CDR3 DNA: TGTGCCAGCATCCCCGGCGGGGGGGGAGAGCAGTACTTC; CDR3 protein: CASIPGGGGEQYF
J gene: TRBJ2-1; V gene: TRBV5-1; D gene: .; clone size: few; CDR3 DNA: TGCGCCAGCAGCTTGGCCCTAGCAGCCTACAATGAGCAGTTCTTC; CDR3 protein: CASSLALAAYNEQFF
J gene: TRBJ1-6; V gene: TRBV19; D gene: .; clone size: few; CDR3 DNA: TGTGCCAGTAGTATGGCCAGGGGTACCTATAATTCACCCCTCCACTTT; CDR3 protein: CASSMARGTYNSPLHF
J gene: TRBJ2-5; V gene: TRBV13; D gene: TRBD2; clone size: .; CDR3 DNA: TGTGCCAGCAGCCCCTCGGGGGGGGAGACCCAGTACTTC; CDR3 protein: CASSPSGGETQYF
J gene: TRBJ2-3; V gene: TRBV14; D gene: .; clone size: few; CDR3 DNA: TGTGCCAGCAGCCAAGAGCAGGGTTCAAGCACAGATACGCAGTATTTT; CDR3 protein: CASSQEQGSSTDTQYF
J gene: TRBJ2-1; V gene: TRBV29-1; D gene: .; clone size: .; CDR3 DNA: TGCAGCGTGGCCCCAGCGTTCAGTGAGCAGTTCTTC; CDR3 protein: CSVAPAFSEQFF
J gene: TRBJ1-1; V gene: TRBV25-1; D gene: .; clone size: .; CDR3 DNA: TGTGCCAGCACACCGGCAGGCCTCACTGAAGCTTTCTTT; CDR3 protein: CASTPAGLTEAFF